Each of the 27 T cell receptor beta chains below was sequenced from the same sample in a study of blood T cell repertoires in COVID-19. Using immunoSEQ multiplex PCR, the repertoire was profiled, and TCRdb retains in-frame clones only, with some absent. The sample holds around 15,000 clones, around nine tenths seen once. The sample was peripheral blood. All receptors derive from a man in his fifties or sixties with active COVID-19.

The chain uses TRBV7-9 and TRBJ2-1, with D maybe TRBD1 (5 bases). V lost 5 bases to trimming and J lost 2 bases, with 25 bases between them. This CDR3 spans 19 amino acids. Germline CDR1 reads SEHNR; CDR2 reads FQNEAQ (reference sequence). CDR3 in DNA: TGTGCCAGCAGCCCCTCAGGGATGAGCCTAGTAAAACCCTACAATGAGCAGTTCTTC. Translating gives CASSPSGMSLVKPYNEQFF.

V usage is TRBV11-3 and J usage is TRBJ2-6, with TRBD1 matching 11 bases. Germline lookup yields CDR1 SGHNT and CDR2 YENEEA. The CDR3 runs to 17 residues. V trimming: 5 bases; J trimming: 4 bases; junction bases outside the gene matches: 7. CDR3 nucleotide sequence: TGTGCCAGCAGCCTAGGACAGGGGGCGGGAGGGGCCAACGTCCTGACTTTC. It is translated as CASSLGQGAGGANVLTF.

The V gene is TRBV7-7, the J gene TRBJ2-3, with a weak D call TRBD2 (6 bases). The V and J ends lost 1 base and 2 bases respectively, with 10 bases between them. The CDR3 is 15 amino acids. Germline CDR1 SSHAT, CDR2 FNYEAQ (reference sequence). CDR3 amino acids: CASSLDGGVTDTQYF. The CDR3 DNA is TGTGCCAGCAGCTTAGATGGCGGGGTCACAGATACGCAGTATTTT.

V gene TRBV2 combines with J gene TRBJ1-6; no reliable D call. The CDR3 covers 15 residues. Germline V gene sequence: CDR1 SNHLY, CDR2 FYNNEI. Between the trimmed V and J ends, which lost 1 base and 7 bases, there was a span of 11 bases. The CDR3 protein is CASSEVEGGNSPLHF. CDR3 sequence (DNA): TGTGCCAGCAGTGAAGTAGAGGGCGGCAATTCACCCCTCCACTTT.

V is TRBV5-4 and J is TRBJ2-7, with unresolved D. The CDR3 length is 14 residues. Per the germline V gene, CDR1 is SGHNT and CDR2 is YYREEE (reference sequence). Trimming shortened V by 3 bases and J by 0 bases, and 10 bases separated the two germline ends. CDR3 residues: CASSSGESSYEQYF. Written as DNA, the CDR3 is TGTGCCAGCAGCTCGGGTGAGAGCTCCTACGAGCAGTACTTC.

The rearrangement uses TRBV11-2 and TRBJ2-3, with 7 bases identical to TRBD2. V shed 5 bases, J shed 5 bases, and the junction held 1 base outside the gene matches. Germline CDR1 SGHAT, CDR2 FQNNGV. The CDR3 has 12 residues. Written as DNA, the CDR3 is TGTGCCAGCAGCCCGGGGGGAGATACGCAGTATTTT. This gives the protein CASSPGGDTQYF.

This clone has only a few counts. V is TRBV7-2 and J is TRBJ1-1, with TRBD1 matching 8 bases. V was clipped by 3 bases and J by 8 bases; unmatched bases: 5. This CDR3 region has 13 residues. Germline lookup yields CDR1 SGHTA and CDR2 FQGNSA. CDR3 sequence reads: CASSLGRGPEAFF. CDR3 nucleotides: TGTGCCAGCAGCTTGGGCAGGGGGCCAGAAGCTTTCTTT.

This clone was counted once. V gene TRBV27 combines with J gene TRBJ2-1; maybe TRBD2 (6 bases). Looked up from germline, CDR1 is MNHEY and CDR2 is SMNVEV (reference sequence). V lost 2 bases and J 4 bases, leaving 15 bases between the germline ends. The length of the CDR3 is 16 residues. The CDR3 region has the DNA TGTGCCAGCAGTTTAAAGGCGGGGACGAATTACAATGAGCAGTTCTTC. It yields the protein CASSLKAGTNYNEQFF.

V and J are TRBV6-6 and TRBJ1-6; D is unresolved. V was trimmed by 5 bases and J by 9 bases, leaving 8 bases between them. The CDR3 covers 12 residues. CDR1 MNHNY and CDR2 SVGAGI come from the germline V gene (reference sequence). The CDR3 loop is CASSPPGSPLHF. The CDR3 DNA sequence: TGTGCCAGCAGTCCCCCGGGTTCACCCCTCCACTTT.

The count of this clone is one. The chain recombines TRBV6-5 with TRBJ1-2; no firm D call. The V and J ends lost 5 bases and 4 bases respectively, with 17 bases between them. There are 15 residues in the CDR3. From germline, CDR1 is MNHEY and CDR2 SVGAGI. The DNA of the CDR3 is TGTGCCAGCAGTCAACAGAACCAACGAACCTATGGCTACACCTTC. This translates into CASSQQNQRTYGYTF.

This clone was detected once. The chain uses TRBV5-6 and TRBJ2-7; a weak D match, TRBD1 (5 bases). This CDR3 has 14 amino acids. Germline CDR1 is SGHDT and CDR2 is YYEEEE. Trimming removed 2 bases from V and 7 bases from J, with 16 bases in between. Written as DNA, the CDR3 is TGTGCCAGCAGCTTCCGACAGTATAAGGGGGAGCAGTACTTC. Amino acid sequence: CASSFRQYKGEQYF.

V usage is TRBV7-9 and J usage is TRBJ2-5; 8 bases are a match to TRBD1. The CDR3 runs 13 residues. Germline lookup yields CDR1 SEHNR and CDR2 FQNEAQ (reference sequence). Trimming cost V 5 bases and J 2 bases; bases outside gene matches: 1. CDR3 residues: CASSRDRQETQYF. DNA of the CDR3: TGTGCCAGCAGCCGGGACAGGCAAGAGACCCAGTACTTC.

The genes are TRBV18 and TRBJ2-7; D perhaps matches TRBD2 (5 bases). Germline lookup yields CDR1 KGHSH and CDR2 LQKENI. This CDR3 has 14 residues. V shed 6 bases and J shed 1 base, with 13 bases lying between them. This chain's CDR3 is CASSPRAQSYEQYV. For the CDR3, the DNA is TGTGCCAGCTCCCCGCGGGCCCAATCCTACGAGCAGTACGTC.

CDR3 nucleotide sequence: TGTGCCAGCTCACCGTCGGGACAGGTCCATGCGGCAGATACGCAGTATTTT. Protein sequence: CASSPSGQVHAADTQYF. The chain uses TRBV18 and TRBJ2-3, with 8 bases fitting TRBD1. Germline V gene data show CDR1 as KGHSH and CDR2 as LQKENI. J was trimmed by 4 bases and V by 3 bases; bases with no gene match: 12. This CDR3 has 17 amino acids.

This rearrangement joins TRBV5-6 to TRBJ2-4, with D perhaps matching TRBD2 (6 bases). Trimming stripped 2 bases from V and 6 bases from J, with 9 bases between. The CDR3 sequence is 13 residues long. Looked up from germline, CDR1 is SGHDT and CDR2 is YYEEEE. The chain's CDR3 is CASSLRRGNIQYF. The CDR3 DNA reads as TGTGCCAGCAGCTTACGGAGGGGAAACATTCAGTACTTC. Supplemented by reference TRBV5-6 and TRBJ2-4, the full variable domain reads DAGVTQSPTHLIKTRGQQVTLRCSPKSGHDTVSWYQQALGQGPQFIFQYYEEEERQRGNFPDRFSGHQFPNYSSELNVNALLLGDSALYLCASSLRRGNIQYFGAGTRLSVL.

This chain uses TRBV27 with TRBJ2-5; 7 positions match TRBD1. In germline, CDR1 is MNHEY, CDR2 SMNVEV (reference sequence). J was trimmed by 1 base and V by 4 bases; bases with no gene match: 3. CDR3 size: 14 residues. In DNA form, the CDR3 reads TGTGCCAGCAGTTCGGCAGGGGGCCAAGAGACCCAGTACTTC. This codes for CASSSAGGQETQYF.

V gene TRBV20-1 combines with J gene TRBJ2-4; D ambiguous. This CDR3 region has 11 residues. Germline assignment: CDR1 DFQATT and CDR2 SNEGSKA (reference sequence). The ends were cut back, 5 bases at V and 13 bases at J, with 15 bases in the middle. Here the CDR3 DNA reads TGCAGTGCTCCCACCAATGCCCAGCAGTACTTC. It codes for CSAPTNAQQYF.

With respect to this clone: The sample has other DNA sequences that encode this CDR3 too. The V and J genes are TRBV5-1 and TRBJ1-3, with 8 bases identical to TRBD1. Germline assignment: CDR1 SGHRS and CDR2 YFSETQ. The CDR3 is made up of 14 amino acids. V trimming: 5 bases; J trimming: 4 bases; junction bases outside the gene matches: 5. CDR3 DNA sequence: TGCGCCAGCAGGGACAGGGCCGCCGGAAACACCATATATTTT. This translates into CASRDRAAGNTIYF.

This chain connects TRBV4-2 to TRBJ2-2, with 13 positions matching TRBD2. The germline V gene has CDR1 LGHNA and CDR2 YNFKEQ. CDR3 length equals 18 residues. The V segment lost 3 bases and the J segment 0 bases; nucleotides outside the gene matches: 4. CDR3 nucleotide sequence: TGTGCCAGCAGCCAGCCAGGACTAGCGGGGGCGAACACCGGGGAGCTGTTTTTT. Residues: CASSQPGLAGANTGELFF.

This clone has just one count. CDR3 residues: CASSPGQGWMGYEQYF. CDR3 in DNA: TGTGCCAGCAGCCCCGGACAGGGTTGGATGGGCTACGAGCAGTACTTC. The gene calls are TRBV3-1 (or the pseudogene TRBV3-2) and TRBJ2-7; 8 positions agree with TRBD1. CDR3 size: 16 residues. Losses at the gene ends were 4 bases for V and 3 bases for J; bases not matched to a gene: 11. Germline assignment: CDR1 LGHDT and CDR2 YNNKEL (reference sequence).

CDR3 region: CASIPQGLGTQYF. The CDR3 DNA reads TGTGCCAGCATTCCGCAGGGGCTAGGTACCCAGTACTTC. V gene TRBV2 combines with J gene TRBJ2-5, with D perhaps matching TRBD1 (6 bases). The CDR3 contains 13 residues. Trimming pared 7 bases from V and 8 bases from J, leaving 17 bases between. From germline, CDR1 is SNHLY and CDR2 FYNNEI.

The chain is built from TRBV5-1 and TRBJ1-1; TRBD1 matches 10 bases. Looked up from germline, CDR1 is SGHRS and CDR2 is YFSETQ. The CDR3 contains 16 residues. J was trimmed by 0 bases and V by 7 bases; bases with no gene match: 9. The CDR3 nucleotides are TGCGCCAGCTACTCATACGGGACAGGGGTGAACACTGAAGCTTTCTTT. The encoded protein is CASYSYGTGVNTEAFF.

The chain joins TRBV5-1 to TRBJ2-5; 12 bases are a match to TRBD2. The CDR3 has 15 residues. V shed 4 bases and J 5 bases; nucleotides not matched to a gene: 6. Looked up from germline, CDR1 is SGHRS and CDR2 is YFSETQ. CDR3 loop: CASSVTSGGTETQYF. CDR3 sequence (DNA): TGCGCCAGCAGCGTAACTAGCGGGGGGACCGAGACCCAGTACTTC.

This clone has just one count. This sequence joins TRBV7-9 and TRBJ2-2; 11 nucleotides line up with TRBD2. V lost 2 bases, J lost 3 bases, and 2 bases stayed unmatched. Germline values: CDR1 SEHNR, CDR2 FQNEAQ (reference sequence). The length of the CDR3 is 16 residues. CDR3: CASSLPSGGYTGELFF. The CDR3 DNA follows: TGTGCCAGCAGCTTACCTAGCGGGGGGTACACCGGGGAGCTGTTTTTT.

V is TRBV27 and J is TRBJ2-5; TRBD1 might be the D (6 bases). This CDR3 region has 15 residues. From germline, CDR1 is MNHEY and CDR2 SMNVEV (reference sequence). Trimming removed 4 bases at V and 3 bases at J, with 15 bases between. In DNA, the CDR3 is TGTGCCAGCAGTTCCAACATACAGGGAAAAGAGACCCAGTACTTC. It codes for CASSSNIQGKETQYF.

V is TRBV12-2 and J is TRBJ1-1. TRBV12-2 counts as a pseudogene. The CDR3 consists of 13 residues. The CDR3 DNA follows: TGTGCAAGTCGCTTACGGGGGAGGACTGAAGCTTTCTTT. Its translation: CASRLRGRTEAFF.

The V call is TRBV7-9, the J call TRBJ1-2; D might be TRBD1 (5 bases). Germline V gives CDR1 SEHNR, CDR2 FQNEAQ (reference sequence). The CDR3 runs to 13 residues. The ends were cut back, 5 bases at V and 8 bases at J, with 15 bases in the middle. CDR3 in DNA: TGTGCCAGCAGCCCAGCAGGGTCGATCGGCTACACCTTC. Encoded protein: CASSPAGSIGYTF. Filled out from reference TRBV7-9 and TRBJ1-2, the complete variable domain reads DTGVSQNPRHKITKRGQNVTFRCDPISEHNRLYWYRQTLGQGPEFLTYFQNEAQLEKSRLLSDRFSAERPKGSFSTLEIQRTEQGDSAMYLCASSPAGSIGYTFGSGTRLTVV.